Below are 23 T cell receptor beta chains sequenced from a single sample in a study of blood T cell repertoires in COVID-19. This table comes from immunoSEQ multiplex PCR, and its TCRdb copy is limited to in-frame clones, with some not included. The repertoire holds some 230,000 clones, with 82% as singletons. The sample was peripheral blood. The origin of the receptors is a woman of 80 years or more with COVID-19, enrolled during active disease.

This rearrangement joins TRBV6-1 to TRBJ2-1, with a tentative D call TRBD2 (5 bases). This CDR3 is 15 amino acids long. The V end lost 3 bases, the J end lost 3 bases, and 12 bases lay between the germline ends. The germline V gene encodes CDR1 MNHNS and CDR2 SASEGT. CDR3 residues: CASSDEGGDYNEQFF. CDR3 in DNA: TGTGCCAGCAGTGATGAGGGCGGTGACTACAATGAGCAGTTCTTC.

A single count supports this clone. The chain uses TRBV5-1 and TRBJ2-7; TRBD1 aligns across 9 bases. V lost 4 bases, J lost 4 bases, and 12 bases stayed unmatched. The CDR3 contains 16 residues. Looked up from germline, CDR1 is SGHRS and CDR2 is YFSETQ. The CDR3 nucleotides are TGCGCCAGCAGCCGTACACCGGGACAGGGTTCTTACGAGCAGTACTTC. Translated: CASSRTPGQGSYEQYF. Looking up the rest from reference TRBV5-1 and TRBJ2-7 gives the full variable domain: KAGVTQTPRYLIKTRGQQVTLSCSPISGHRSVSWYQQTPGQGLQFLFEYFSETQRNKGNFPGRFSGRQFSNSRSEMNVSTLELGDSALYLCASSRTPGQGSYEQYFGPGTRLTVT.

The chain links TRBV24-1 to TRBJ2-5; 9 bases fit TRBD1. V shed 4 bases, J shed 4 bases, and the junction held 9 bases outside the gene matches. CDR1 is KGHDR and CDR2 is SFDVKD in the germline V gene. This CDR3 contains 16 residues. In nucleotides, the CDR3 is TGTGCCACCAGTGAAGGGGGGACAGGGTCGGGAGAGACCCAGTACTTC. Residues: CATSEGGTGSGETQYF.

The chain recombines TRBV6-2 or TRBV6-3 with TRBJ1-3; possible D gene TRBD1, 5 bases. V dropped 6 bases and J dropped 0 bases, with 9 bases sitting between them. The CDR3 is 14 residues long. The germline V gene has CDR1 MNHEY and CDR2 SVGEGT. The CDR3 here is CASSRQLSGNTIYF. CDR3 coding DNA: TGTGCCAGCAGCCGACAGCTCTCTGGAAACACCATATATTTT.

The chain has TRBV6-5 and TRBJ2-3; tentatively, D is TRBD1 (5 bases). V was cut by 6 bases and J by 1 base, with 5 bases left in between. The CDR3 covers 12 residues. Germline lookup yields CDR1 MNHEY and CDR2 SVGAGI. CDR3 nucleotide sequence: TGTGCCAGCAGGACAGGCACAGATACGCAGTATTTT. This sequence encodes CASRTGTDTQYF.

This chain joins TRBV7-9 and TRBJ2-5; TRBD2 matches 12 bases. Germline trimming cut 4 bases from V and 5 bases from J; bases unmatched to any gene: 8. Per the germline V gene, CDR1 is SEHNR and CDR2 is FQNEAQ (reference sequence). CDR3 length: 16 residues. CDR3 sequence reads: CASSYRLAGVRETQYF. The CDR3, as DNA: TGTGCCAGCAGCTATCGACTAGCGGGAGTGAGGGAGACCCAGTACTTC. Full variable domain (remainder filled in from reference TRBV7-9 and TRBJ2-5): DTGVSQNPRHKITKRGQNVTFRCDPISEHNRLYWYRQTLGQGPEFLTYFQNEAQLEKSRLLSDRFSAERPKGSFSTLEIQRTEQGDSAMYLCASSYRLAGVRETQYFGPGTRLLVL.

This chain links TRBV30 with TRBJ2-2; no reliable D call. CDR3 length equals 16 residues. V gave up 0 bases and J gave up 1 base, with 12 bases separating them. Germline CDR1 is GTSNPN and CDR2 is SVGIG (reference sequence). The CDR3 region has the DNA TGTGCCTGGAGTGTACTTTCGGCAGGGAACACCGGGGAGCTGTTTTTT. The encoded protein is CAWSVLSAGNTGELFF.

The rearrangement links TRBV28 to TRBJ1-1, with D possibly matching TRBD1 (6 bases). V lost 5 bases and J lost 6, with 19 bases in between. CDR1 is MDHEN and CDR2 is SYDVKM in the germline V gene. The CDR3 loop spans 15 amino acids. CDR3 in DNA: TGTGCCAGCAGTCTCACAGGGTATGGTAGATCTGAAGCTTTCTTT. Protein: CASSLTGYGRSEAFF.

This sequence joins TRBV9 and TRBJ1-5; weak D call: TRBD1 (6 bases). CDR1 is SGDLS, CDR2 YYNGEE, per germline. Deletions cut 0 bases from V and 2 bases from J, with 18 bases between. The CDR3 extends over 18 amino acids. The DNA of the CDR3 is TGTGCCAGCAGCGTAGTATTGAGGGGGGGGATTTGCAATCAGCCCCAGCATTTT. Translating gives CASSVVLRGGICNQPQHF. Complete variable domain (other parts from reference TRBV9 and TRBJ1-5): DSGVTQTPKHLITATGQRVTLRCSPRSGDLSVYWYQQSLDQGLQFLIQYYNGEERAKGNILERFSAQQFPDLHSELNLSSLELGDSALYFCASSVVLRGGICNQPQHFGDGTRLSIL.

The chain joins TRBV5-1 to TRBJ1-4, with 9 bases lining up with TRBD1. CDR1 is SGHRS, CDR2 YFSETQ, per germline. V lost 3 bases, J lost 5 bases, and 2 bases stayed unmatched. This CDR3 comprises 14 residues. CDR3 amino acids: CASSSGQGNEKLFF. In nucleotides, the CDR3 is TGCGCCAGCAGCTCGGGACAGGGCAATGAAAAACTGTTTTTT.

This clone was observed a handful of times. This sequence joins TRBV2 and TRBJ1-2; no clear D. Trimming stripped 8 bases from V and 3 bases from J, with 7 bases between. The CDR3 has 11 residues. The germline CDR1 and CDR2 sequences are SNHLY and FYNNEI. The CDR3 nucleotides are TGTGCCAGCGTAAGAGACTATGGCTACACCTTC. Translated, it gives CASVRDYGYTF.

The table lists this clone with a few counts. The rearrangement joins TRBV11-2 to TRBJ2-1; TRBD2 matches at 10 bases. Germline V gene lookup returns CDR1 SGHAT and CDR2 FQNNGV. J lost 7 bases, V lost 5 bases, and 11 bases had no gene match. The CDR3 runs 16 residues. CDR3 sequence reads: CASSRLTSGVRNEQFF. The CDR3 region has the DNA TGTGCCAGCAGCCGTCTCACTAGCGGGGTTAGAAATGAGCAGTTCTTC.

Details on this clone: A read error may produce the germline difference seen at one junction end. CDR3 bases: TGCAGTGCTAGTCCTCCCATCCAGGGGGTAACTGAAACTTTCTTT. Protein sequence: CSASPPIQGVTETFF. The chain has TRBV20-1 and TRBJ1-1; 7 positions match TRBD1. This CDR3 is 15 amino acids long. Germline V gene sequence: CDR1 DFQATT, CDR2 SNEGSKA (reference sequence).

The chain links TRBV7-2 to TRBJ1-4; perhaps TRBD1 as D (5 bases). This CDR3 has 16 amino acids. With 0 bases removed from V and 0 bases from J, the gap between germline ends came to 8 bases. Germline CDR1 is SGHTA and CDR2 is FQGNSA. DNA of the CDR3: TGTGCCAGCAGCTTAGCAGCAGGGTCAACTAATGAAAAACTGTTTTTT. It specifies CASSLAAGSTNEKLFF.

This sequence joins TRBV3-1 (or the pseudogene TRBV3-2) and TRBJ1-1; 8 nucleotides agree with TRBD1. CDR3 length: 15 amino acids. The V segment lost 5 bases and the J segment 1 base; nucleotides outside the gene matches: 6. Germline-derived CDR1 and CDR2 are LGHDT and YNNKEL (reference sequence). The CDR3 reads CASSDDRGQNTEAFF. CDR3 sequence (DNA): TGTGCCAGCAGCGATGACAGGGGACAGAACACTGAAGCTTTCTTT.

V is TRBV13 and J is TRBJ2-4; D gene ambiguous. This CDR3 has 13 residues. In germline, CDR1 is PRHDT, CDR2 FYEKMQ (reference sequence). V was cut by 5 bases and J by 4 bases, with 9 bases left in between. CDR3 in DNA: TGTGCCAGCAGCCCCCGTCTGAAAAACATTCAGTACTTC. It codes for CASSPRLKNIQYF. Using reference TRBV13 and TRBJ2-4 for the parts outside the CDR3, the full variable domain is AAGVIQSPRHLIKEKRETATLKCYPIPRHDTVYWYQQGPGQDPQFLISFYEKMQSDKGSIPDRFSAQQFSDYHSELNMSSLELGDSALYFCASSPRLKNIQYFGAGTRLSVL.

The chain carries TRBV7-8 and TRBJ2-3; 8 nucleotides match TRBD2. Germline V lookup: CDR1 SGHVS, CDR2 FQNEAQ. The CDR3 covers 15 residues. V was clipped by 5 bases and J by 2 bases; unmatched bases: 6. The CDR3 loop reads CASSTHGGATDTQYF. The DNA for the CDR3 is TGTGCCAGCAGCACCCACGGGGGGGCCACAGATACGCAGTATTTT.

The V call is TRBV3-1 (or the pseudogene TRBV3-2), the J call TRBJ1-1; the D is unclear. Germline V gives CDR1 LGHDT, CDR2 YNNKEL (reference sequence). V was clipped by 3 bases and J by 1 base, with 15 bases between them. The CDR3 has 16 amino acids. The CDR3 coding sequence is TGTGCCAGCAGCCAGACTACGACCCTAAGGAACACTGAAGCTTTCTTT. Translation gives CASSQTTTLRNTEAFF.

The V call is TRBV30, the J call TRBJ2-3; TRBD2 matches 13 bases. Germline CDR1 and CDR2: GTSNPN and SVGIG (reference sequence). Trimming took 1 base from V and 7 from J; bases not matched to a gene: 5. This CDR3 is built from 15 residues. CDR3 protein: CAWSAGTSGVNTQYF. CDR3 DNA sequence: TGTGCCTGGAGTGCCGGGACTAGCGGGGTGAATACGCAGTATTTT. The full variable domain, in which reference TRBV30 and TRBJ2-3 provide the parts outside the CDR3, is SQTIHQWPATLVQPVGSPLSLECTVEGTSNPNLYWYRQAAGRGLQLLFYSVGIGQISSEVPQNLSASRPQDRQFILSSKKLLLSDSGFYLCAWSAGTSGVNTQYFGPGTRLTVL.

The rearrangement joins TRBV30 to TRBJ1-2, with D unclear. Germline values: CDR1 GTSNPN, CDR2 SVGIG (reference sequence). The CDR3 loop spans 13 amino acids. V lost 1 base to trimming and J lost 5 bases, with 11 bases between them. CDR3 in DNA: TGTGCCTGGAGTGGCCAGTCATTGTATGGCTACACCTTC. Encoded protein: CAWSGQSLYGYTF.

The CDR3 is CASSQPDRLNSPLHF. The DNA of the CDR3 is TGCGCCAGCAGCCAACCGGACAGGTTAAATTCACCCCTCCACTTT. The chain couples TRBV4-1 to TRBJ1-6; 7 nucleotides line up with TRBD1. This CDR3 comprises 15 residues. The V segment lost 2 bases and the J segment 7 bases; nucleotides outside the gene matches: 5. Germline V gene sequence: CDR1 MGHRA, CDR2 YSYEKL.

The rearrangement links TRBV6-6 to TRBJ1-6; perhaps TRBD1 as D (5 bases). This CDR3 is 13 amino acids long. The germline V and J ends were trimmed by 5 bases and 8 bases, with 10 bases remaining between them. CDR1 MNHNY and CDR2 SVGAGI come from the germline V gene (reference sequence). CDR3 nucleotides: TGTGCCAGCAGTCGAGACAGTTATTCACCCCTCCACTTT. The encoded protein is CASSRDSYSPLHF.

The chain has TRBV11-2 and TRBJ2-1, with D possibly TRBD2 on 8 matching bases. The germline V gene has CDR1 SGHAT and CDR2 FQNNGV. This CDR3 has 16 amino acids. Trimming took 5 bases from V and 7 from J, leaving 21 bases between them. The CDR3 coding sequence is TGTGCCAGCAGCCATGCAGGGGGACTAGGCGGGAATGAGCAGTTCTTC. This codes for CASSHAGGLGGNEQFF.